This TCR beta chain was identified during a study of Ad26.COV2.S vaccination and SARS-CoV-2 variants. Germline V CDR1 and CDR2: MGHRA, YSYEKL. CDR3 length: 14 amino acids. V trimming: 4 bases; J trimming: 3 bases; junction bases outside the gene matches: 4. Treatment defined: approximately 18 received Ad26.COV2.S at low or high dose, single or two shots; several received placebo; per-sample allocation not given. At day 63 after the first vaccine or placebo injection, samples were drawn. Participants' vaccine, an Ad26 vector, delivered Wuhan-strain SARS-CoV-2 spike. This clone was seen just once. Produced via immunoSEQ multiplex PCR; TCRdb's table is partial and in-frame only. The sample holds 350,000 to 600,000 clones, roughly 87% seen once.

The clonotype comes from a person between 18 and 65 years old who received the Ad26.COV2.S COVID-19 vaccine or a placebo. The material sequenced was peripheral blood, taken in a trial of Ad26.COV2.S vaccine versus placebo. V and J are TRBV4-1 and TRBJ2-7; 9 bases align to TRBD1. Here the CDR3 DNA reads TGCGCCAGCAGCCGCCGGGACAGGGACTACGAGCAGTACTTC. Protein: CASSRRDRDYEQYF.